These 10 T cell receptor beta chains were all obtained from the same sample, sequenced in a study of early T cells in non-severe SARS-CoV-2 infection. TCRdb recomputed calls from the 5' RACE reads with MiXCR, one row per CDR3 protein. This repertoire shows around 110,000 distinct CDR3 sequences, roughly 11% found once; its top ten account for about 8%. The sample taken for sequencing was whole blood. The receptors were gathered from an adult who was a healthcare worker with PCR-confirmed SARS-CoV-2 infection or an uninfected control (not recorded which).

This clonotype was found a few times. The chain recombines TRBV13 with TRBJ2-7; D call uncertain. Germline V gene sequence: CDR1 PRHDT, CDR2 FYEKMQ (reference sequence). CDR3 length equals 14 residues. Trimming pared 5 bases from V and 0 bases from J, leaving 11 bases between. Written as DNA, the CDR3 is TGTGCCAGCAGCCCGTGGGGTCCCTCCTACGAGCAGTACTTC. This translates into CASSPWGPSYEQYF.

This clonotype was recorded at least ten times. The rearrangement uses TRBV28 and TRBJ1-5, with 10 bases matching TRBD1. The V segment lost 9 bases and the J segment 1 base; nucleotides outside the gene matches: 9. There are 16 residues in the CDR3. Germline assignment: CDR1 MDHEN and CDR2 SYDVKM. In DNA, the CDR3 is TGTGCCAGTAGAACCGGGACAGGGGTAAGCAATCAGCCCCAGCATTTT. This encodes CASRTGTGVSNQPQHF.

In this sample, this clonotype turned up many times. The J gene is TRBJ1-1, the V gene TRBV6-5; no clear D gene. The V gene lost 5 bases and the J gene lost 2 bases, with 6 bases spanning the gap. CDR3 length: 12 residues. The germline V gene has CDR1 MNHEY and CDR2 SVGAGI. The DNA of the CDR3 is TGTGCCAGCAGTAGGATTAACACTGAAGCTTTCTTT. It translates to CASSRINTEAFF.

In the case of this clonotype: A much larger clone is a single base away; this may be a read error. V gene TRBV2 combines with J gene TRBJ2-1; the match to TRBD2 covers 8 bases. In germline, CDR1 is SNHLY, CDR2 FYNNEI. The CDR3 extends over 14 amino acids. For the CDR3, the DNA is TGTGCCTCTGGGGGACTAGTCTCCTACAATGGGCAGTTCTTC. This gives the protein CASGGLVSYNGQFF.

This chain connects TRBV9 to TRBJ1-1; D may be TRBD1 (5 bases). With 7 bases removed from V and 3 bases from J, the gap between germline ends came to 10 bases. There are 12 residues in the CDR3. Germline V CDR1 and CDR2: SGDLS, YYNGEE. The CDR3 bases are TGTGCCAGCGCTGGGGCAGACACTGAAGCTTTCTTT. Encoded protein: CASAGADTEAFF. Drawing the rest from reference TRBV9 and TRBJ1-1, the complete variable domain is DSGVTQTPKHLITATGQRVTLRCSPRSGDLSVYWYQQSLDQGLQFLIQYYNGEERAKGNILERFSAQQFPDLHSELNLSSLELGDSALYFCASAGADTEAFFGQGTRLTVV.

The chain recombines TRBV27 with TRBJ2-1; 9 bases are a match to TRBD2. The CDR3 spans 16 residues. Germline V gene sequence: CDR1 MNHEY, CDR2 SMNVEV (reference sequence). The trim removed 2 bases at V and 9 bases at J, leaving 11 bases unmatched. The CDR3 coding sequence is TGTGCCAGCAGTTTAATAGCGGGAGCGTTGAAGGGTGAGCAGTTCTTC. Protein: CASSLIAGALKGEQFF.

Only a few counts were recorded for this clonotype. This chain joins TRBV7-2 and TRBJ2-3; TRBD2 aligns across 9 bases. This CDR3 has 15 amino acids. Germline CDR1 and CDR2: SGHTA and FQGNSA. V was clipped by 1 base and J by 6 bases; unmatched bases: 5. CDR3 DNA sequence: TGTGCCAGCAGCTTAGTAGCGGGAGCCCAGGATACGCAGTATTTT. Its translation: CASSLVAGAQDTQYF.

This clonotype was seen a few times. The J gene is TRBJ2-7, the V gene TRBV28; the match to TRBD1 covers 7 bases. The V and J ends lost 9 bases and 1 base, in that order; junction bases with no gene match: 9. Germline CDR1 MDHEN, CDR2 SYDVKM. This CDR3 spans 14 amino acids. The CDR3 bases are TGTGCCAGTCTTCCCCGGGACAGTTCCTACGAGCAGTACTTC. It translates to CASLPRDSSYEQYF.

This clonotype was observed many times. The chain carries TRBV11-2 and TRBJ2-1; D possibly corresponds to TRBD1 (6 bases). The V end lost 5 bases, the J end lost 4 bases, and 18 bases lay between the germline ends. This CDR3 has 16 amino acids. Germline loops: CDR1 SGHAT, CDR2 FQNNGV. The CDR3 is CASSATGTPLYNEQFF. The CDR3 bases are TGTGCCAGCAGCGCGACCGGGACACCCCTTTACAATGAGCAGTTCTTC.

This clonotype was found many times. V and J are TRBV7-6 and TRBJ1-3; 8 nucleotides match TRBD1. Germline CDR1 is SGHVS and CDR2 is FNYEAQ. Germline trimming cut 5 bases from V and 4 bases from J; bases unmatched to any gene: 4. The CDR3 loop spans 14 amino acids. The CDR3 nucleotides read TGTGCCAGCAGCAACAGGGGGATCGGAAACACCATATATTTT. Protein product: CASSNRGIGNTIYF.